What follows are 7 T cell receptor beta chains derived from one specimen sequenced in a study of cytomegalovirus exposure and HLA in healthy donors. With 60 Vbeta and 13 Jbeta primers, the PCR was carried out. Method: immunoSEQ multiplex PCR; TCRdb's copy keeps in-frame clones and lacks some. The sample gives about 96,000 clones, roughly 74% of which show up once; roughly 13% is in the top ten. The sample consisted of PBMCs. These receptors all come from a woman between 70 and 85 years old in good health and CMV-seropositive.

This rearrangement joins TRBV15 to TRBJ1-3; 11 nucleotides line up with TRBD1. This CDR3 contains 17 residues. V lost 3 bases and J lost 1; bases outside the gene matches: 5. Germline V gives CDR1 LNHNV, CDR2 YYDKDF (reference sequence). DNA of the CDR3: TGTGCCACCAGCAGTGGGGGGACAGGGGGATCTGGAAACACCATATATTTT. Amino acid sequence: CATSSGGTGGSGNTIYF. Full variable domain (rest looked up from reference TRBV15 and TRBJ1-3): DAMVIQNPRYQVTQFGKPVTLSCSQTLNHNVMYWYQQKSSQAPKLLFHYYDKDFNNEADTPDNFQSRRPNTSFCFLDIRSPGLGDTAMYLCATSSGGTGGSGNTIYFGEGSWLTVV.

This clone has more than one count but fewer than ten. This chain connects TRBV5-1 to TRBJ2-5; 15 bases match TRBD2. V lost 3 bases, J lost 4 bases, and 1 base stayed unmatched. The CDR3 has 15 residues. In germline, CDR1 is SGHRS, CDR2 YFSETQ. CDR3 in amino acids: CASSSGLAGGETQYF. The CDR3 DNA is TGCGCCAGCAGCTCGGGACTAGCGGGGGGAGAGACCCAGTACTTC.

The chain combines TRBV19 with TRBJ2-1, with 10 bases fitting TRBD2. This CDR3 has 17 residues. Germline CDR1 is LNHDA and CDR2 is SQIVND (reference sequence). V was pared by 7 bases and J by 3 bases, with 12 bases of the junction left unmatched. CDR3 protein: CASKNTLTSGDYNEQFF. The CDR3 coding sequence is TGTGCCAGTAAAAATACCCTAACTAGCGGGGACTACAATGAGCAGTTCTTC.

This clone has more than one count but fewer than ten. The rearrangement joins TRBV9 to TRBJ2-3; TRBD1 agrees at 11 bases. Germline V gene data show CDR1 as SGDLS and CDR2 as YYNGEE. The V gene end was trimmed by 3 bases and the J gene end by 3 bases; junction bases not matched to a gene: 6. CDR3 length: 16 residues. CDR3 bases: TGTGCCAGCAGCGAGCGGACAGGGGGCGAGACAGATACGCAGTATTTT. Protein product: CASSERTGGETDTQYF.

CDR3 residues: CASSHASSGGVYEQYF. Here the CDR3 DNA reads TGTGCCAGCAGTCACGCCTCCAGCGGGGGGGTCTACGAGCAGTACTTC. The chain joins TRBV7-2 to TRBJ2-7; TRBD2 agrees at 10 bases. Germline-derived CDR1 and CDR2 are SGHTA and FQGNSA. The trim removed 6 bases at V and 3 bases at J, leaving 11 bases unmatched. This CDR3 spans 16 amino acids.

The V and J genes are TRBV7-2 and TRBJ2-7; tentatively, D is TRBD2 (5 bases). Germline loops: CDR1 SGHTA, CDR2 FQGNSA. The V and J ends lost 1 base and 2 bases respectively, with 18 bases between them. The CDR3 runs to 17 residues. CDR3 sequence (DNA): TGTGCCAGCAGCTTAGTAGTCCGGTCCCGGGGAGCCTACGAGCAGTACTTC. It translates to CASSLVVRSRGAYEQYF.

The CDR3 sequence: CASSYFRSEAFF. CDR3 nucleotide sequence: TGTGCCAGCAGTTACTTCCGGAGTGAAGCTTTCTTT. The chain has TRBV6-6 and TRBJ1-1; D is undetermined. Germline V lookup: CDR1 MNHNY, CDR2 SVGAGI (reference sequence). This CDR3 spans 12 amino acids. Trimming removed 1 base from V and 7 bases from J, with 7 bases in between.